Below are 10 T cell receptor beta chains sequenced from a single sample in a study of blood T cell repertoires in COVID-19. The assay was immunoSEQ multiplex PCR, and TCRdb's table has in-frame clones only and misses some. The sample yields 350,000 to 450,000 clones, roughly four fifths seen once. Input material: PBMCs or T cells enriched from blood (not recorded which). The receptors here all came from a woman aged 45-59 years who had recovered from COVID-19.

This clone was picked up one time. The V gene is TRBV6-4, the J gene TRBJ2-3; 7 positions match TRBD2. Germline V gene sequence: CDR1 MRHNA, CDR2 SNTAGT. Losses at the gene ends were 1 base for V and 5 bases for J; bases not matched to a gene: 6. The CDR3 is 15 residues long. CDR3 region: CASSDWRELGDTQYF. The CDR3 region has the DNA TGTGCCAGCAGTGACTGGCGGGAGCTGGGAGATACGCAGTATTTT.

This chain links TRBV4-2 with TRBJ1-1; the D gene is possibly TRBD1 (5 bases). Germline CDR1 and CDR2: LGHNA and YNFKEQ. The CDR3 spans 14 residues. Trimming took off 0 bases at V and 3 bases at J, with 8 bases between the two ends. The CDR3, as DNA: TGTGCCAGCAGCCAAGAGGGCAGGGACACTGAAGCTTTCTTT. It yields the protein CASSQEGRDTEAFF.

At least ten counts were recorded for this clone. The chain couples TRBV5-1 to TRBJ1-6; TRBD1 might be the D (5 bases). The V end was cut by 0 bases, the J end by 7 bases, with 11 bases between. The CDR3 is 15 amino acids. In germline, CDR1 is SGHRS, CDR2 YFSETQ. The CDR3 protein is CASSLGQSLNSPLHF. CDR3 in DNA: TGCGCCAGCAGCTTGGGACAGAGCTTAAATTCACCCCTCCACTTT. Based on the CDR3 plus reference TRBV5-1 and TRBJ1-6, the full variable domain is KAGVTQTPRYLIKTRGQQVTLSCSPISGHRSVSWYQQTPGQGLQFLFEYFSETQRNKGNFPGRFSGRQFSNSRSEMNVSTLELGDSALYLCASSLGQSLNSPLHFGNGTRLTVT.

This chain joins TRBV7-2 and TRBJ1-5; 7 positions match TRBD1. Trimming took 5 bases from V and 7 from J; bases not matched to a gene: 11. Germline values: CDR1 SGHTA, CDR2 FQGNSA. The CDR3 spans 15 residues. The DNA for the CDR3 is TGTGCCAGCAGCGGGCAGGGGGGTGGGCGGCAGCCCCAGCATTTT. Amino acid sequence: CASSGQGGGRQPQHF.

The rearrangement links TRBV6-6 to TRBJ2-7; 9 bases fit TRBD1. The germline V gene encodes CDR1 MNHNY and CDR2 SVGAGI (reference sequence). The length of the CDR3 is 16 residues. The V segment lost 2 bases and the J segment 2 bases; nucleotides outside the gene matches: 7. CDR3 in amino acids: CASSYLRQGVTYEQYF. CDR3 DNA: TGTGCCAGCAGTTACCTAAGACAGGGGGTCACCTACGAGCAGTACTTC.

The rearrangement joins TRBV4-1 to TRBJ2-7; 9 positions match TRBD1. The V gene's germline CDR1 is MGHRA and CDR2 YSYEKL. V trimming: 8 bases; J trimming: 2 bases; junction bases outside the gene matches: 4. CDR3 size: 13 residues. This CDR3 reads CASSRDRAYEQYF. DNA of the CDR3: TGCGCCAGCTCCCGGGACAGGGCCTACGAGCAGTACTTC.

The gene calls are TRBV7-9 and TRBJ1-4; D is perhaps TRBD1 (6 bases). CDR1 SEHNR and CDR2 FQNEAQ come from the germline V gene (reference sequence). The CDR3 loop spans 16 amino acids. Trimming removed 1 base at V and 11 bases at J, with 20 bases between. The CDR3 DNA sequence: TGTGCCAGCAGCTTAGTCGGCTCAGGGGAACGTGAGAAACTGTTTTTT. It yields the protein CASSLVGSGEREKLFF.

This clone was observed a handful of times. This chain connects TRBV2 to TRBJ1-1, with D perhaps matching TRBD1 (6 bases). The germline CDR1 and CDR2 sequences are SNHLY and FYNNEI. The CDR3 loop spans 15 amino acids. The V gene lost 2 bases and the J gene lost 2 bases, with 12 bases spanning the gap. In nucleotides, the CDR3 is TGTGCCAGCAGTGAATTGGGACAACTAAACACTGAAGCTTTCTTT. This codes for CASSELGQLNTEAFF.

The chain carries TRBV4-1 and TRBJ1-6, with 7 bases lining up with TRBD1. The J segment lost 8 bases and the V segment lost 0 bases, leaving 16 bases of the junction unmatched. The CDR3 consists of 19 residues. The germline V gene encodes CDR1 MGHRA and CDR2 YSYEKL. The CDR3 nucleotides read TGCGCCAGCAGCCAAGATAGCCCCCAGACAGGGTGGAGGGATTCACCCCTCCACTTT. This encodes CASSQDSPQTGWRDSPLHF.

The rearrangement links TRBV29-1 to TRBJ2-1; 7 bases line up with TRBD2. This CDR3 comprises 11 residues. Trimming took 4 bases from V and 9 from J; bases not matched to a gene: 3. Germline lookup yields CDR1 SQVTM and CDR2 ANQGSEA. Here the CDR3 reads CSVGQRGEQFF. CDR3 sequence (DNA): TGCAGCGTTGGGCAGCGGGGTGAGCAGTTCTTC.